The 25 T cell receptor beta chains listed next were all sequenced from one sample in a study of CD8+ T cells in alopecia areata. Extracted RNA was reverse transcribed, and the resulting cDNA served as sequencing template. Measured with immunoSEQ multiplex PCR; TCRdb has only the in-frame clones, and not every one. The data contain hundreds of thousands of clones, about 68% of them singletons. The sequencing used CD4+ T cells sorted from blood, collected at week 0. These receptors all stem from a human donor with alopecia areata.

This chain joins TRBV30 and TRBJ1-2, with D maybe TRBD1 (6 bases). The CDR3 loop spans 13 amino acids. The germline V and J ends were trimmed by 5 bases and 7 bases, with 17 bases remaining between them. Germline assignment: CDR1 GTSNPN and CDR2 SVGIG (reference sequence). CDR3 sequence (DNA): TGTGCCTGGTCCAGGCGGGGGGCGATTGGCTACACCTTC. Translating gives CAWSRRGAIGYTF. The entire variable domain, with the rest obtained from reference TRBV30 and TRBJ1-2, is as follows: SQTIHQWPATLVQPVGSPLSLECTVEGTSNPNLYWYRQAAGRGLQLLFYSVGIGQISSEVPQNLSASRPQDRQFILSSKKLLLSDSGFYLCAWSRRGAIGYTFGSGTRLTVV.

The V call is TRBV7-2, the J call TRBJ2-5; 8 nucleotides line up with TRBD2. The CDR3 totals 15 residues. Germline CDR1 SGHTA, CDR2 FQGNSA. Losses at the gene ends were 3 bases for V and 2 bases for J; bases not matched to a gene: 5. The CDR3 reads CASSFGLAGQETQYF. CDR3 in DNA: TGTGCCAGCAGCTTCGGACTAGCAGGTCAAGAGACCCAGTACTTC.

V and J are TRBV5-1 and TRBJ2-2; 8 bases map to TRBD2. Trimming removed 5 bases from V and 3 bases from J; junction bases left unmatched: 6. The CDR3 has 15 amino acids. CDR1 and CDR2 (germline): SGHRS, YFSETQ. The CDR3 is CASSRSGGDTGELFF. The CDR3 bases are TGCGCCAGCAGTAGGAGCGGGGGAGACACCGGGGAGCTGTTTTTT.

The chain combines TRBV25-1 with TRBJ2-5; D possibly corresponds to TRBD2 (6 bases). The V and J ends lost 2 bases and 5 bases respectively, with 12 bases between them. The CDR3 is made up of 14 amino acids. The V gene's germline CDR1 is MGHDK and CDR2 SYGVNS. The DNA for the CDR3 is TGTGCCAGCAGTGAAGGGGGACGGGGGGAGACCCAGTACTTC. It codes for CASSEGGRGETQYF.

The rearrangement links TRBV5-1 to TRBJ2-4; TRBD1 is a possible D gene (6 bases). The germline CDR1 and CDR2 sequences are SGHRS and YFSETQ. V lost 2 bases to trimming and J lost 6 bases, with 12 bases between them. The CDR3 is 14 amino acids. The CDR3 loop is CASSFWGQGNIQYF. The CDR3 nucleotides are TGCGCCAGCAGCTTTTGGGGGCAGGGAAACATTCAGTACTTC.

As for this clone: Additional DNA sequences in this sample encode the identical CDR3. The V and J genes are TRBV29-1 and TRBJ2-7; TRBD1 matches 7 bases. Unmatched junction bases numbered 1, after V lost 4 bases and J lost 1 base. Germline V lookup: CDR1 SQVTM, CDR2 ANQGSEA. The CDR3 is made up of 12 amino acids. CDR3 nucleotides: TGCAGCGTTGGGGGACAGTCCTACGAGCAGTACTTC. As protein: CSVGGQSYEQYF.

The chain employs TRBV29-1 and TRBJ1-2; weak D call: TRBD1 (5 bases). Looked up from germline, CDR1 is SQVTM and CDR2 is ANQGSEA. This CDR3 spans 12 amino acids. V lost 4 bases, J lost 4 bases, and 10 bases lay in between. CDR3 residues: CSVVGGIYGYTF. The CDR3 DNA reads as TGCAGCGTTGTGGGGGGGATCTATGGCTACACCTTC.

This clone was found a few times. The rearrangement links TRBV29-1 to TRBJ1-2, with a possible D match to TRBD1 (5 bases). The CDR3 has 14 amino acids. From germline, CDR1 is SQVTM and CDR2 ANQGSEA. Deletions cut 3 bases from V and 4 bases from J, with 15 bases between. The CDR3 reads CSVESGRSGYGYTF. The CDR3 DNA is TGCAGCGTTGAGTCAGGGCGGTCCGGCTATGGCTACACCTTC. The full variable domain, rest sourced from reference TRBV29-1 and TRBJ1-2, is SAVISQKPSRDICQRGTSLTIQCQVDSQVTMMFWYRQQPGQSLTLIATANQGSEATYESGFVIDKFPISRPNLTFSTLTVSNMSPEDSSIYLCSVESGRSGYGYTFGSGTRLTVV.

The J gene is TRBJ2-7, the V gene TRBV6-6; 8 nucleotides match TRBD1. This CDR3 region has 13 residues. Germline-derived CDR1 and CDR2 are MNHNY and SVGAGI (reference sequence). Unmatched junction bases numbered 10, after V lost 6 bases and J lost 9 bases. CDR3 in amino acids: CASSPPGQERQYF. Here the CDR3 DNA reads TGTGCCAGCAGCCCCCCGGGACAGGAAAGGCAGTACTTC.

The genes are TRBV6-1 and TRBJ2-7; maybe TRBD2 (6 bases). This CDR3 spans 15 amino acids. Germline V lookup: CDR1 MNHNS, CDR2 SASEGT. Deletions cut 2 bases from V and 0 bases from J, with 11 bases between. The CDR3 loop reads CASSERRELSYEQYF. CDR3 sequence (DNA): TGTGCCAGCAGTGAACGGAGGGAACTCTCCTACGAGCAGTACTTC.

A remark on this clone: The identical CDR3 is also encoded by other nucleotide sequences in the sample. This sequence joins TRBV20-1 and TRBJ2-1; D possibly corresponds to TRBD2 (5 bases). Germline CDR1 and CDR2: DFQATT and SNEGSKA (reference sequence). CDR3 length equals 11 residues. V lost 6 bases and J lost 5, with 8 bases in between. CDR3 region: CSARGNNEQFF. The CDR3 DNA is TGCAGTGCCCGAGGGAACAATGAGCAGTTCTTC.

The rearrangement links TRBV5-1 to TRBJ1-5; D gene unclear. Germline-derived CDR1 and CDR2 are SGHRS and YFSETQ. The germline V and J ends were trimmed by 4 bases and 3 bases, with 5 bases remaining between them. This CDR3 spans 12 amino acids. In DNA, the CDR3 is TGCGCCAGCAGCCCAGTCAATCAGCCCCAGCATTTT. Residues: CASSPVNQPQHF.

V is TRBV7-9 and J is TRBJ1-1; D gene ambiguous. From germline, CDR1 is SEHNR and CDR2 FQNEAQ (reference sequence). CDR3 size: 12 residues. Trimming stripped 2 bases from V and 7 bases from J, with 8 bases between. The CDR3 is CASSLSGSEAFF. CDR3 sequence (DNA): TGTGCCAGCAGCTTATCGGGGAGTGAAGCTTTCTTT.

The chain uses TRBV2 and TRBJ1-2; D is unresolved. V shed 4 bases and J shed 2 bases, with 8 bases lying between them. The CDR3 runs to 13 residues. From germline, CDR1 is SNHLY and CDR2 FYNNEI. The CDR3 DNA reads as TGTGCCAGCAGTGGTGTCGTAAACTATGGCTACACCTTC. It codes for CASSGVVNYGYTF.

This clone was seen only once. This chain connects TRBV18 to TRBJ2-5; 7 positions match TRBD2. In germline, CDR1 is KGHSH, CDR2 LQKENI. This CDR3 is built from 15 residues. V lost 0 bases, J lost 5 bases, and 6 bases stayed unmatched. The CDR3 nucleotides are TGTGCCAGCTCACCACCGAGCGGGGCCCGGGAGACCCAGTACTTC. Translation: CASSPPSGARETQYF.

This rearrangement joins TRBV7-3 to TRBJ2-3; a possible D gene is TRBD2 (6 bases). V was clipped by 5 bases and J by 2 bases, with 14 bases between them. This CDR3 region has 15 residues. Germline V gene lookup returns CDR1 SGHTA and CDR2 FQGTGA. The CDR3 sequence: CASSVWGGDTDTQYF. CDR3 nucleotides: TGTGCCAGCAGCGTCTGGGGCGGGGACACAGATACGCAGTATTTT.

The CDR3 here is CASSPRAGDYEQYF. DNA of the CDR3: TGTGCCAGCAGCCCACGGGCAGGAGACTACGAGCAGTACTTC. The V and J genes are TRBV7-9 and TRBJ2-7, with D uncertain. Germline assignment: CDR1 SEHNR and CDR2 FQNEAQ (reference sequence). The CDR3 length is 14 residues. V lost 5 bases to trimming and J lost 3 bases, with 14 bases between them.

CDR3 loop: CATSRVWGDTQYF. The CDR3, as DNA: TGTGCCACCAGCAGAGTATGGGGAGATACGCAGTATTTT. This chain uses TRBV15 with TRBJ2-3; D remains unclear. Looked up from germline, CDR1 is LNHNV and CDR2 is YYDKDF (reference sequence). Between the trimmed V and J ends, which lost 1 base and 5 bases, there was a span of 7 bases. This CDR3 spans 13 amino acids.

CDR3 region: CASSPSGNRNTEAFF. Written as DNA, the CDR3 is TGTGCCAGTAGTCCCTCCGGGAACCGGAACACTGAAGCTTTCTTT. This chain uses TRBV19 with TRBJ1-1; D gene unclear. Germline CDR1 LNHDA, CDR2 SQIVND (reference sequence). Between the trimmed V and J ends, which lost 5 bases and 1 base, there was a span of 14 bases. The CDR3 is made up of 15 amino acids.

A few counts support this clone. Distinct nucleotide sequences in the sample also encode this CDR3. The chain combines TRBV29-1 with TRBJ2-2, with D perhaps TRBD1 or TRBD2 (5 bases each). CDR3 size: 13 residues. Germline-derived CDR1 and CDR2 are SQVTM and ANQGSEA. The V and J ends lost 3 bases and 1 base respectively, with 6 bases between them. The CDR3 loop is CSVDGGNTGELFF. CDR3 in DNA: TGCAGCGTTGATGGGGGGAACACCGGGGAGCTGTTTTTT.

This clone was seen once. This chain connects TRBV18 to TRBJ1-4; D gene uncertain. CDR3 size: 12 residues. Trimming took 3 bases from V and 5 from J, leaving 4 bases between them. Looked up from germline, CDR1 is KGHSH and CDR2 is LQKENI. DNA for the CDR3: TGTGCCAGCTCACCGGGGAATGAAAAACTGTTTTTT. Translating it yields CASSPGNEKLFF.

The rearrangement joins TRBV5-1 to TRBJ2-5; 11 bases are a match to TRBD2. CDR3 length equals 19 residues. V shed 4 bases and J 4 bases; nucleotides not matched to a gene: 18. CDR1 and CDR2 (germline): SGHRS, YFSETQ. The chain's CDR3 is CASSTELAGEPTGGETQYF. CDR3 in DNA: TGCGCCAGCAGCACGGAACTAGCGGGGGAACCCACCGGGGGAGAGACCCAGTACTTC.

The chain recombines TRBV5-1 with TRBJ2-3; D ambiguous. The CDR3 is 13 amino acids. Germline CDR1 and CDR2: SGHRS and YFSETQ. V was shortened by 2 bases and J by 0 bases, with 4 bases between the two germline ends. Here the CDR3 DNA reads TGCGCCAGCAGCTTTGGAAGCACAGATACGCAGTATTTT. This encodes CASSFGSTDTQYF.

The chain recombines TRBV15 with TRBJ1-1, with 7 positions matching TRBD1. This CDR3 is built from 16 residues. The germline CDR1 and CDR2 sequences are LNHNV and YYDKDF (reference sequence). J gave up 1 base and V 4 bases, and 9 bases lay outside the gene matches. The CDR3 is CATSKPQGSQNTEAFF. The CDR3 DNA follows: TGTGCCACCAGCAAACCACAGGGGTCACAGAACACTGAAGCTTTCTTT.

The J gene is TRBJ2-6, the V gene TRBV9, with D perhaps matching TRBD2 (6 bases). V was cut by 2 bases and J by 0 bases, with 18 bases left in between. Germline loops: CDR1 SGDLS, CDR2 YYNGEE. The CDR3 is made up of 19 amino acids. The CDR3 DNA is TGTGCCAGCAGCGTCCTTTGGGACTCGCGGGGCTCTGGGGCCAACGTCCTGACTTTC. Translated, it gives CASSVLWDSRGSGANVLTF.